This TCR beta chain was recovered during a study of beta chain features in type 1 diabetes. General study results and limits: Shortening that was moderate but significant affected the TCRB CDR3s of Type 1 diabetes patients in all four CD4+ subsets.

There are a few counts of this clone. Its antigen is currently unknown. V shed 2 bases and J shed 7 bases, with 14 bases lying between them. The CDR3 has 14 amino acids. Germline CDR1 is SGHTA and CDR2 is FQGNSA. The study reverse transcribed the entire isolated RNA, so it sequenced expressed TCRB transcripts. Here immunoSEQ multiplex PCR was the method, and the copy in TCRdb shows in-frame clones only, minus some. The sample yields around 300,000 clones, 15% seen once. The chain recombines TRBV7-2 with TRBJ2-5; D not resolved. Sequences were obtained from naive CD4+ T cells from blood. The sequence was collected from a young man with type 1 diabetes. The CDR3 nucleotides are TGTGCCAGCAGCTTATCCTGGGTCTCGGGGACCCAGTACTTC. This codes for CASSLSWVSGTQYF.